The entry below describes one T cell receptor beta chain. Antigen: not known. This sample was taken from a study of graft-versus-host responses after intestinal transplantation. Study in general: Isolated intestinal, liver-intestinal, or multivisceral transplants were what recipients had.

The study, taken as a whole, reports: Peak circulating GvH clone levels were associated with early post-transplant HvG declines. GvH clones turned up in recipient marrow; some had shown up first in ileum or blood.

The ends were cut back, 5 bases at V and 1 base at J, with 8 bases in the middle. The CDR3 is 13 residues long. Germline V gene data show CDR1 as SEHNR and CDR2 as FQNEAQ (reference sequence). TCRdb keeps only in-frame clones here, not all; method: immunoSEQ multiplex PCR. The sample carries under 100,000 clones, roughly 93% recorded once. The source material was unstimulated CD8+ T cells sorted from spleen or lymph node cells, sampled before transplant. This rearrangement joins TRBV7-9 to TRBJ1-2; the D is unclear. This sequence originates from a human donor who was the organ donor for an intestinal transplant. The CDR3 nucleotides read TGTGCCAGCAGCCGAGTCGTTAACTATGGCTACACCTTC. Amino acids: CASSRVVNYGYTF.